A selection of T cell receptor beta chains follows, all from one sample in a study of Ad26.COV2.S vaccination and SARS-CoV-2 variants. Method: immunoSEQ multiplex PCR; TCRdb's copy keeps in-frame clones and lacks some. The sample lists 300,000 to 450,000 clones; roughly nine tenths were seen once. Sequenced material: peripheral blood, taken after recovery from COVID-19. These receptors originate from a human donor who had recovered from COVID-19. Each CDR3 is given without its conserved first and last residue.

V: TRBV9; J: TRBJ2-7; CDR3: ASSERDSTYEQY
V: TRBV11-2; J: TRBJ2-1; CDR3: ASSESHLRNNEQF
V: TRBV7-9; J: TRBJ2-3; CDR3: ASSRLGMVADTQY
V: TRBV12-3/TRBV12-4; J: TRBJ2-2; CDR3: ASSRPGELF
V: TRBV10-1; J: TRBJ2-7; CDR3: ASSEGTGINEQY
V: TRBV9; J: TRBJ2-1; CDR3: ASSVGSGGFDNEQF
V: TRBV3-1/TRBV3-2; J: TRBJ1-1; CDR3: ASSQETFSDTEAF
V: TRBV5-4; J: TRBJ1-1; CDR3: ASSSGRNTEAF
V: TRBV6-5; J: TRBJ1-1; CDR3: ASSSDRGRTEAF
V: TRBV19; J: TRBJ1-3; CDR3: ASIDRETGNTIY
V: TRBV18; J: TRBJ2-3; CDR3: ASSPGRDTQY
V: TRBV29-1; J: TRBJ1-2; CDR3: SVEYDPGKGYT
V: TRBV10-3; J: TRBJ2-1; CDR3: AITTGTSLMREQF
V: TRBV5-1; J: TRBJ2-3; CDR3: ASSLEAATSDTQY
V: TRBV5-1; J: TRBJ2-5; CDR3: ASSLSGGQETQY
V: TRBV15; J: TRBJ2-3; CDR3: ATSQGAGNTDTQY
V: TRBV2; J: TRBJ2-3; CDR3: ASSERTRDTQY
V: TRBV18; J: TRBJ2-1; CDR3: ASSRGAGNEQF
V: TRBV9; J: TRBJ1-4; CDR3: ASGEGPGGEKLF
V: TRBV13; J: TRBJ1-3; CDR3: ASSLGTPTPGFVPGNTIY
V: TRBV5-1; J: TRBJ2-7; CDR3: ASSFYPGPSGEQY
V: TRBV3-1/TRBV3-2; J: TRBJ2-5; CDR3: ASSQRFRGRETQY
V: TRBV25-1; J: TRBJ1-1; CDR3: ASSEFRQVGPLNTEAF
V: TRBV24-1; J: TRBJ2-7; CDR3: ASGLAWSYEQY
V: TRBV5-4; J: TRBJ1-3; CDR3: ASTQQGGNTIY
V: TRBV6-5; J: TRBJ1-2; CDR3: ASKGRMDGYT
V: TRBV27; J: TRBJ1-2; CDR3: ASSLSGDYGYT
V: TRBV5-6; J: TRBJ1-5; CDR3: ASSLSPNQPQH
V: TRBV4-1; J: TRBJ2-1; CDR3: ASSPGGYNEQF
V: TRBV27; J: TRBJ2-3; CDR3: ASSLSEGEWDTQY
V: TRBV6-2/TRBV6-3; J: TRBJ2-5; CDR3: ASSADRGLEETQY
V: TRBV18; J: TRBJ1-2; CDR3: ASSNRGVDYGYT
V: TRBV27; J: TRBJ2-1; CDR3: ARFPGLENEQF
V: TRBV6-5; J: TRBJ2-7; CDR3: ASSYSYSDHYEQY
V: TRBV10-3; J: TRBJ2-1; CDR3: AISLRGADNEQF
V: TRBV4-3; J: TRBJ1-1; CDR3: ASSQEETGNTEAF
V: TRBV24-1; J: TRBJ2-5; CDR3: ATSDGGREETQY
V: TRBV6-5; J: TRBJ1-5; CDR3: ASRDRRDQPQH
V: TRBV7-9; J: TRBJ1-1; CDR3: ASSLASTNTEAF
V: TRBV5-1; J: TRBJ2-3; CDR3: ASSLGGGITDTQY
V: TRBV5-4; J: TRBJ2-7; CDR3: ASSTRQRSLSEQY
V: TRBV7-9; J: TRBJ2-2; CDR3: ASSLVWGLTGTGELF
V: TRBV7-9; J: TRBJ2-2; CDR3: ASSSGLLTGELF
V: TRBV11-2; J: TRBJ2-5; CDR3: ASSWIVGQGLSFQETQY
V: TRBV14; J: TRBJ1-2; CDR3: ASSPGHYYGYT
V: TRBV2; J: TRBJ1-1; CDR3: ASSGDFAEAF
V: TRBV5-1; J: TRBJ2-3; CDR3: ASSYASGGTDTQY
V: TRBV6-1; J: TRBJ1-2; CDR3: ASSEGQHYGYT
V: TRBV6-6; J: TRBJ1-4; CDR3: ASSYGDSNEKLF
V: TRBV13; J: TRBJ2-7; CDR3: ASSLPRTEHYEQY